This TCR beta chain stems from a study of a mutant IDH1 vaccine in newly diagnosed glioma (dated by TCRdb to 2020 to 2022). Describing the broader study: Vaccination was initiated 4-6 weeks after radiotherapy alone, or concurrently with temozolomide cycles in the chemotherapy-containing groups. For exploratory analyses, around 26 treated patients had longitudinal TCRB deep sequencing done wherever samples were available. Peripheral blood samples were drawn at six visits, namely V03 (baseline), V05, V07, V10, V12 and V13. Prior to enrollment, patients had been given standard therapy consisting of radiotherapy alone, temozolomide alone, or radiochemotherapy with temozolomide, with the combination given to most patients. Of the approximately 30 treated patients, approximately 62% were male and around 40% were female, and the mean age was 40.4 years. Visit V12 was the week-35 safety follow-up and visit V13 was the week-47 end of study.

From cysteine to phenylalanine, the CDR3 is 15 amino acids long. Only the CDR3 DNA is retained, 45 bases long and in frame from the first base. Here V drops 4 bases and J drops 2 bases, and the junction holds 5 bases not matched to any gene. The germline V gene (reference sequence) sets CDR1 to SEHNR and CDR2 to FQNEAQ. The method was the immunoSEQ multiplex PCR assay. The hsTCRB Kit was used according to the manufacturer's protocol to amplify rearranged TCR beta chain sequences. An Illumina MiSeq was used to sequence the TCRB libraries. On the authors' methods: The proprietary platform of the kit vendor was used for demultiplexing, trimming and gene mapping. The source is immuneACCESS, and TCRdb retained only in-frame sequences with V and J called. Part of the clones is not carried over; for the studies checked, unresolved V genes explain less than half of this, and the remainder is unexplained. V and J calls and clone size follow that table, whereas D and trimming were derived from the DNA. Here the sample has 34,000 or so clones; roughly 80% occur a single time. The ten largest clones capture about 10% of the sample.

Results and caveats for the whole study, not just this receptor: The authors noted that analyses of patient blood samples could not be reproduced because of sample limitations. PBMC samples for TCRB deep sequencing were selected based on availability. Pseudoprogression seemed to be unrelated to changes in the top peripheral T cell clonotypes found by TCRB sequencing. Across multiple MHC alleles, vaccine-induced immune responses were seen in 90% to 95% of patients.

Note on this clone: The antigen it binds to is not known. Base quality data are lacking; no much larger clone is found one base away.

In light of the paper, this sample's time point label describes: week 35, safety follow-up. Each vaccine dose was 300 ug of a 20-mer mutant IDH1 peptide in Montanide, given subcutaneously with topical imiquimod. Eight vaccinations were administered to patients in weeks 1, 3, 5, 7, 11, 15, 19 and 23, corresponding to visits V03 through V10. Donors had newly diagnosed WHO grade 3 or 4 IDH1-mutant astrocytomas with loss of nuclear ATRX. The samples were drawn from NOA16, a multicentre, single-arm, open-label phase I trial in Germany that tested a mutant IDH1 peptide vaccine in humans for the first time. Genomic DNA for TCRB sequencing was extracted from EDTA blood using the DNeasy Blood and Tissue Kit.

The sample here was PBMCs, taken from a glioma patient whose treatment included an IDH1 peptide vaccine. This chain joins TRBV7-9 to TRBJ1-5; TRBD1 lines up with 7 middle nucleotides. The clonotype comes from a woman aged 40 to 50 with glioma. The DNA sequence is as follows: TGTGCCAGCAGCTCGACAGGGATTGGCAATCAGCCCCAGCATTTT. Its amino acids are CASSSTGIGNQPQHF.